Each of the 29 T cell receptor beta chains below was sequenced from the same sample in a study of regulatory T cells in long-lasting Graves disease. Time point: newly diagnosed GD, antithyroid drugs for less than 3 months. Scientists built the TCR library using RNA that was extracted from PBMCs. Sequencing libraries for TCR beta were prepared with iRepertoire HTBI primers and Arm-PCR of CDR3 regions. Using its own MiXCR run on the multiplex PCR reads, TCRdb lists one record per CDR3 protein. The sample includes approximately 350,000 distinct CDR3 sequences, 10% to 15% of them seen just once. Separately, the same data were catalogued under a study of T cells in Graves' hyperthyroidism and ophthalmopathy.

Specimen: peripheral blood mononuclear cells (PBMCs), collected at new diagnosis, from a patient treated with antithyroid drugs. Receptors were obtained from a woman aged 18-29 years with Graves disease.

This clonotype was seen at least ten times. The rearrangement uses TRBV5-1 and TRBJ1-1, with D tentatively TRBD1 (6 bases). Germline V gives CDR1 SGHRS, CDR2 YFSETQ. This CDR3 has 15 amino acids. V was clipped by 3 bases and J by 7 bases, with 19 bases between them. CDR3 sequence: CASSSFTGSSFEAFF. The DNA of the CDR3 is TGCGCCAGCAGCTCCTTTACAGGGAGTTCCTTTGAAGCTTTCTTT.

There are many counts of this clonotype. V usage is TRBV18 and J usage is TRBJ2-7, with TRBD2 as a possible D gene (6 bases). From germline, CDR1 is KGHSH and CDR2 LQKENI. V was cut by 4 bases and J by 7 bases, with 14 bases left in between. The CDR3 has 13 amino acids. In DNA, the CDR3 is TGTGCCAGCTCACTACTCCTCGGGGGAGAGCAGTACGTC. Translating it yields CASSLLLGGEQYV.

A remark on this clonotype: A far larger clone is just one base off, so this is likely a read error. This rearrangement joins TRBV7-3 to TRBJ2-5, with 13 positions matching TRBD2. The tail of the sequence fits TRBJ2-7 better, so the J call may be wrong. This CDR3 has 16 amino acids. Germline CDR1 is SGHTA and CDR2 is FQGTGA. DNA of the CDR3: TGTGCCAGCAGCTTAGGGACTAGCGGGACCACCTGCGAGCAGTACTTC. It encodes CASSLGTSGTTCEQYF.

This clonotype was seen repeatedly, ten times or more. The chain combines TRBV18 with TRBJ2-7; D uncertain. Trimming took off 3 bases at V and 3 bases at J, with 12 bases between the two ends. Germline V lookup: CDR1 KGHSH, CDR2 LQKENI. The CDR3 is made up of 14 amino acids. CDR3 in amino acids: CASSPTPGVYEQYV. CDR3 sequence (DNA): TGTGCCAGCTCACCCACCCCCGGAGTCTACGAGCAGTACGTC.

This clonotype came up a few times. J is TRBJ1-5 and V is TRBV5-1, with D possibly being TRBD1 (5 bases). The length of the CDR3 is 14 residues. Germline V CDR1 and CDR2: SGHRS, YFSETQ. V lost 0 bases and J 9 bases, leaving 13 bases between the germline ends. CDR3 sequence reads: CASSLGEPGGPQHF. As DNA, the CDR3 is TGCGCCAGCAGCTTGGGAGAGCCCGGGGGGCCCCAGCATTTT.

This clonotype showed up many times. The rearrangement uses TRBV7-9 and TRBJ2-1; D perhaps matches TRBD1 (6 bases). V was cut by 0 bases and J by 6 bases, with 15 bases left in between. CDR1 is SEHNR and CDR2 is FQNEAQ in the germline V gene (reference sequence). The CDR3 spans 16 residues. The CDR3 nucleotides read TGTGCCAGCAGCTTAGCGTTGGGGGCGCGATCCAATGAGCAGTTCTTC. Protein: CASSLALGARSNEQFF.

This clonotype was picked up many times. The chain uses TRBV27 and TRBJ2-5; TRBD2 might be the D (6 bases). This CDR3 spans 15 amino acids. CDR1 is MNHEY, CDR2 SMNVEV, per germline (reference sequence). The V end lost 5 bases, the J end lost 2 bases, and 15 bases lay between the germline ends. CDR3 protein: CASSPTLDYQETQYF. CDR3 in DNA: TGTGCCAGCAGTCCTACCTTGGACTATCAAGAGACCCAGTACTTC.

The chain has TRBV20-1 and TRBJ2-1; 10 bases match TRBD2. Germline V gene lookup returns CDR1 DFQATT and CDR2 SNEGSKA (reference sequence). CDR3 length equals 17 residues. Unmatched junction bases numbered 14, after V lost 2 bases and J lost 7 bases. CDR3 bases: TGCAGTGCTAGATTGGAGCGGGGGGGCCGGGGTTGGAATGAGCAGTTCTTC. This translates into CSARLERGGRGWNEQFF.

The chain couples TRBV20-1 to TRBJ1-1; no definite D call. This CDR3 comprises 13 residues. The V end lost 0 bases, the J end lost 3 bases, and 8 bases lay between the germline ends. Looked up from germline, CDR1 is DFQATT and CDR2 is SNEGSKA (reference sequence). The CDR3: CSAREMGDTEAFF. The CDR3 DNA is TGCAGTGCTAGAGAGATGGGAGACACTGAAGCTTTCTTT.

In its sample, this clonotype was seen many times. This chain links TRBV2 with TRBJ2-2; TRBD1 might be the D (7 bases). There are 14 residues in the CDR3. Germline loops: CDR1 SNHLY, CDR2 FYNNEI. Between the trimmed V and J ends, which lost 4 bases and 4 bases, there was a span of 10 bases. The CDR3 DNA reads TGTGCCAGCAGTGGACAGGGAGGCACCGGGGAGCTGTTTTTT. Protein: CASSGQGGTGELFF.

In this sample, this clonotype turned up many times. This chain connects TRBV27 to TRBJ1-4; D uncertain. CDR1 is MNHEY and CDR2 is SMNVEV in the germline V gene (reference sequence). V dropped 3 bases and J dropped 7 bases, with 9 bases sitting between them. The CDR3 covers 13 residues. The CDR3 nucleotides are TGTGCCAGCAGTTTCGGGATCGGTGAAAAACTGTTTTTT. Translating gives CASSFGIGEKLFF.

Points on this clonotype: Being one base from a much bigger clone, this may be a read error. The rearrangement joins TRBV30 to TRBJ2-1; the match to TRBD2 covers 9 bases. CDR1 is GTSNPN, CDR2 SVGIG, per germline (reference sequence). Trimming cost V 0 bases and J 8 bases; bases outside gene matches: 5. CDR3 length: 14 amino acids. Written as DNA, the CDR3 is TGTGCCTGGAGTGTAGGACCTAGCGGGGATGAGCAGTTCTTC. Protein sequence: CAWSVGPSGDEQFF.

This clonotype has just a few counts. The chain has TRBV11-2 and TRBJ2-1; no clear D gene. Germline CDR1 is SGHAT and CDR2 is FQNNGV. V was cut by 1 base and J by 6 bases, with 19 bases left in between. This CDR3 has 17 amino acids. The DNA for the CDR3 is TGTGCCAGCAGCTTAGCCCCAACCGGGTTTATCTTCAATGAGCAGTTCTTC. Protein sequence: CASSLAPTGFIFNEQFF.

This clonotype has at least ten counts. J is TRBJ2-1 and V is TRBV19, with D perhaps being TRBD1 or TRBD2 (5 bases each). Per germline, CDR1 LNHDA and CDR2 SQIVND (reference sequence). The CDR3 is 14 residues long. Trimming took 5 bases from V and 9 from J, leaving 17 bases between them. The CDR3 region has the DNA TGTGCCAGTAGTCCCGGGACCTTAGCCCGTGAGCAGTTCTTC. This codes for CASSPGTLAREQFF.

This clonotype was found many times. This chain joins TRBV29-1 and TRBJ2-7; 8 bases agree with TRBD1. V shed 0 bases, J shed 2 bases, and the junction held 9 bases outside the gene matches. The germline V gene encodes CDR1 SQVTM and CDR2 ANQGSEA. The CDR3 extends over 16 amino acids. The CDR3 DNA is TGCAGCGTTGAAGATGTCTCGGACAGGGTACCCTACGAGCAGTACTTC. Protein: CSVEDVSDRVPYEQYF.

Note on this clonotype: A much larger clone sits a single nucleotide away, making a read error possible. As DNA, the CDR3 is TGTGCCAGCAGCTACTGGACAGTCAATCAGCCCCAGCATTTT. The encoded protein is CASSYWTVNQPQHF. This chain connects TRBV28 to TRBJ1-5, with D tentatively TRBD1 (6 bases). V lost 6 bases and J 3 bases, leaving 12 bases between the germline ends. CDR1 is MDHEN, CDR2 SYDVKM, per germline. The CDR3 spans 14 residues.

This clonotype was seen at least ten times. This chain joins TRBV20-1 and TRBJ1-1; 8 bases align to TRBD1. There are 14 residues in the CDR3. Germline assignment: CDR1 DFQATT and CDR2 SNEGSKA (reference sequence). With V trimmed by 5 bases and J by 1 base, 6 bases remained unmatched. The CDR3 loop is CSALDRGPNTEAFF. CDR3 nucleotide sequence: TGCAGTGCTTTAGACAGGGGACCGAACACTGAAGCTTTCTTT.

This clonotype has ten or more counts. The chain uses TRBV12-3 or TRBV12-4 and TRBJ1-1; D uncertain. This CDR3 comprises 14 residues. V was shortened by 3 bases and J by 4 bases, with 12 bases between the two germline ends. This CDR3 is CASSFRPSSTEAFF. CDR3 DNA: TGTGCCAGCAGTTTTAGACCTTCGTCCACTGAAGCTTTCTTT.

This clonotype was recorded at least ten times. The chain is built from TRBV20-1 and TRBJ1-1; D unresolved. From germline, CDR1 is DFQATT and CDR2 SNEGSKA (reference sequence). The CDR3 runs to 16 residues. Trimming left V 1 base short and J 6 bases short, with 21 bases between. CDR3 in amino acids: CSARVPKMTATSEAFF. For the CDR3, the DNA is TGCAGTGCTAGAGTCCCCAAAATGACGGCCACCTCTGAAGCTTTCTTT.

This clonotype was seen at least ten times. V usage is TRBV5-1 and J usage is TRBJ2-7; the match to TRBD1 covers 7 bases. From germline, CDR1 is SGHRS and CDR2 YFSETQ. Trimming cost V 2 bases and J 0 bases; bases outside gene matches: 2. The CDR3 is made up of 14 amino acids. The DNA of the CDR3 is TGCGCCAGCAGCTTAACAGGGGACTCCTACGAGCAGTACTTC. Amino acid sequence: CASSLTGDSYEQYF.

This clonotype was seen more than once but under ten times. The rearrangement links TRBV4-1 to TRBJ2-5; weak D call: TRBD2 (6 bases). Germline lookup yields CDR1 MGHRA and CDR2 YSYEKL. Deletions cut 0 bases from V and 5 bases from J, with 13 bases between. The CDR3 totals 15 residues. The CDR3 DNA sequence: TGCGCCAGCAGCCAAGATTACCGGGAGCGGGAGACCCAGTACTTC. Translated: CASSQDYRERETQYF.

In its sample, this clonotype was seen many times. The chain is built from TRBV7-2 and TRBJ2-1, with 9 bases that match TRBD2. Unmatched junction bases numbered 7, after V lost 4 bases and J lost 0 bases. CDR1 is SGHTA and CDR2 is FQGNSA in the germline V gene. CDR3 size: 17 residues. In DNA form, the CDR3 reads TGTGCCAGCAGCTACCGAAGTAGCGGGAGCTCCTACAATGAGCAGTTCTTC. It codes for CASSYRSSGSSYNEQFF.

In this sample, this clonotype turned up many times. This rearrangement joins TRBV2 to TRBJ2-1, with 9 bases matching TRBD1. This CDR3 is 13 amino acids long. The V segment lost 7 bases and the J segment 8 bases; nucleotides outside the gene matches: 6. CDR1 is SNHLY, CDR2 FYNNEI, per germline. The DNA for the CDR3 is TGTGCCAGCAAGAAGGACAGGGGCGATGAGCAGTTCTTC. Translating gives CASKKDRGDEQFF.

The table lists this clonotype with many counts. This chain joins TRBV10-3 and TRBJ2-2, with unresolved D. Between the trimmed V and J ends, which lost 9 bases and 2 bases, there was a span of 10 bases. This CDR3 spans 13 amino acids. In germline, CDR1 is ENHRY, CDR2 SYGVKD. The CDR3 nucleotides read TGTGCCATTACATACGGTAACACCGGGGAGCTGTTTTTT. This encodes CAITYGNTGELFF.

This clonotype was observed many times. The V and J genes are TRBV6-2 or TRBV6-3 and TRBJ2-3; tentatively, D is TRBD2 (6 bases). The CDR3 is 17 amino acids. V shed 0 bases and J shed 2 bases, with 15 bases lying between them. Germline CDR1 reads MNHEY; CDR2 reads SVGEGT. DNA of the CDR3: TGTGCCAGCAGTTACTCGCTTGGGAGGCCGATCACAGATACGCAGTATTTT. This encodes CASSYSLGRPITDTQYF.

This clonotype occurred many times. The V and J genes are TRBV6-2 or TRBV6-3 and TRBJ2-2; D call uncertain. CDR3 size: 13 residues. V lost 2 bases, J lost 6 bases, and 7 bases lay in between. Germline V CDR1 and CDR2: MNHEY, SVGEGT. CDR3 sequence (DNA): TGTGCCAGCAGTTACAGGGTCCCCGGGGAGCTGTTTTTT. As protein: CASSYRVPGELFF.

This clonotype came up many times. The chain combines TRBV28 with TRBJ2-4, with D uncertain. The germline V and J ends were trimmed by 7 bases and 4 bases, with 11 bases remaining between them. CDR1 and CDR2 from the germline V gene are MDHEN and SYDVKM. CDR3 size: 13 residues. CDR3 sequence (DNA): TGTGCCAGCACCTCAACAAGGAAAAACATTCAGTACTTC. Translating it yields CASTSTRKNIQYF.

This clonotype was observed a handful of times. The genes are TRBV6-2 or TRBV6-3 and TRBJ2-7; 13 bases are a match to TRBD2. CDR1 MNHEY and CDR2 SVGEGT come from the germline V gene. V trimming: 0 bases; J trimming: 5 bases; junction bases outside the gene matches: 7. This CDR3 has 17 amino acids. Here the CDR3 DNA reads TGTGCCAGCAGTTACTCCCCTACTAGCGGGAGGGCCGACGAGCAGTACTTC. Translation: CASSYSPTSGRADEQYF.

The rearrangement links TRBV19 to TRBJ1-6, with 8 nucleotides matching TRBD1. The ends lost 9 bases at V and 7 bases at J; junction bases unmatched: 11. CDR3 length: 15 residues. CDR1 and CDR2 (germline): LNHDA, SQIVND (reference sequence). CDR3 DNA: TGTGCCAGCACTATAGGGACAGGCTTAAATTCACCCCTCCACTTT. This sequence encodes CASTIGTGLNSPLHF.